This passage covers 15 T cell receptor beta chains from one sample sequenced in a study of T cell responses to AZD1222 COVID-19 vaccine. The assay was immunoSEQ multiplex PCR, and TCRdb's table has in-frame clones only and misses some. The sample gives some 130,000 clones, 92% of which show up once; 1.1% is in the top ten. The sequencing here drew on peripheral blood, taken 28 days after the second AZD1222 dose. These TCRs come from an adult who received the AZD1222 COVID-19 vaccine.

The chain carries TRBV2 and TRBJ1-5, with unresolved D. V was pared by 3 bases and J by 7 bases, with 13 bases between. The CDR3 contains 14 residues. Germline CDR1 is SNHLY and CDR2 is FYNNEI. The CDR3 is CASSEMQMLQPQHF. Here the CDR3 DNA reads TGTGCCAGCAGTGAGATGCAGATGCTACAGCCCCAGCATTTT.

The chain carries TRBV19 and TRBJ2-4; D is unresolved. The CDR3 is made up of 13 amino acids. Trimming removed 8 bases from V and 0 bases from J, with 8 bases in between. The V gene's germline CDR1 is LNHDA and CDR2 SQIVND (reference sequence). CDR3 residues: CASGLEAKNIQYF. The CDR3 nucleotides are TGTGCCAGTGGCTTGGAAGCCAAAAACATTCAGTACTTC.

In this sample, this clone turned up once. J is TRBJ2-3 and V is TRBV18; 7 nucleotides agree with TRBD1. Germline V gives CDR1 KGHSH, CDR2 LQKENI. Trimming at V came to 4 bases and at J to 4 bases, leaving 2 bases not matched to a gene. CDR3 length: 13 residues. The CDR3 loop is CASSRDSPDTQYF. CDR3 coding DNA: TGTGCCAGCTCACGGGACAGTCCAGATACGCAGTATTTT.

This chain uses TRBV28 with TRBJ1-2; D remains ambiguous. This CDR3 region has 13 residues. The germline V and J ends were trimmed by 5 bases and 4 bases, with 11 bases remaining between them. CDR1 and CDR2 (germline): MDHEN, SYDVKM. This CDR3 is CASSPIGSYGYTF. The CDR3 DNA is TGTGCCAGCAGTCCCATAGGTAGCTATGGCTACACCTTC.

The V gene is TRBV15, the J gene TRBJ2-7; D uncertain. This CDR3 has 13 residues. Germline V CDR1 and CDR2: LNHNV, YYDKDF (reference sequence). V dropped 1 base and J dropped 5 bases, with 9 bases sitting between them. The CDR3 spells CATSRGGVDEQYF. The CDR3, as DNA: TGTGCCACCAGCAGAGGAGGTGTCGACGAGCAGTACTTC.

The chain is built from TRBV5-1 and TRBJ2-3, with D unresolved. V shed 3 bases and J shed 6 bases, with 14 bases lying between them. The CDR3 spans 14 residues. Germline assignment: CDR1 SGHRS and CDR2 YFSETQ. The CDR3 nucleotides are TGCGCCAGCAGCTCCATCGACTCCCGGGATACGCAGTATTTT. This encodes CASSSIDSRDTQYF.

This chain links TRBV20-1 with TRBJ1-3; 11 bases map to TRBD1. The junction had 4 bases not matched to a gene; V was cut back by 3 bases and J by 3 bases. CDR1 is DFQATT, CDR2 SNEGSKA, per germline (reference sequence). The CDR3 is 15 amino acids. The CDR3, as DNA: TGCAGTGCTAGTCCCGGGACAGGGGGTGGAAACACCATATATTTT. Amino acids: CSASPGTGGGNTIYF.

The chain has TRBV12-2 and TRBJ1-4; the table's D gene call, TRBD1, was not cross checked with the DNA. TRBV12-2 is described as a pseudogene. This CDR3 has 16 residues. DNA of the CDR3: TGTGCAAGTCGCTTACCCCACCCGGGACAGACTGAAAAACTGTTTTTT. It encodes CASRLPHPGQTEKLFF.

This rearrangement joins TRBV7-9 to TRBJ1-6, with 10 nucleotides matching TRBD1. The CDR3 sequence is 15 residues long. Germline lookup yields CDR1 SEHNR and CDR2 FQNEAQ (reference sequence). V gave up 5 bases and J gave up 14 bases; unmatched junction bases: 12. CDR3 protein: CASSDLGTGAATLHF. In nucleotides, the CDR3 is TGTGCCAGCAGCGACCTGGGGACAGGGGCTGCAACCCTCCACTTT.

This chain joins TRBV20-1 and TRBJ2-7; 12 positions agree with TRBD1. CDR1 and CDR2 from the germline V gene are DFQATT and SNEGSKA (reference sequence). V was clipped by 3 bases and J by 4 bases; unmatched bases: 13. The CDR3 consists of 17 residues. The CDR3, as DNA: TGCAGTGCTAGTCCCTCAGGGGGGACAGGGGGCAGGTACGAGCAGTACTTC. Amino acids: CSASPSGGTGGRYEQYF.

The V call is TRBV30, the J call TRBJ1-6; no reliable D call. V was trimmed by 4 bases and J by 7 bases, leaving 14 bases between them. CDR3 length: 14 amino acids. The germline V gene has CDR1 GTSNPN and CDR2 SVGIG (reference sequence). The CDR3 DNA is TGTGCCTGGACCAACGGGGTGCTGAATTCACCCCTCCACTTT. It codes for CAWTNGVLNSPLHF.

CDR3 loop: CASNRLNEKLFF. As DNA, the CDR3 is TGTGCCAGCAACAGGTTGAATGAAAAACTGTTTTTT. The J gene is TRBJ1-4, the V gene TRBV2; possibly TRBD1 for D (5 bases). V lost 7 bases and J 5 bases, leaving 8 bases between the germline ends. The CDR3 length is 12 residues. The germline CDR1 and CDR2 sequences are SNHLY and FYNNEI. Variable domain in full (rest from reference TRBV2 and TRBJ1-4): EPEVTQTPSHQVTQMGQEVILRCVPISNHLYFYWYRQILGQKVEFLVSFYNNEISEKSEIFDDQFSVERPDGSNFTLKIRSTKLEDSAMYFCASNRLNEKLFFGSGTQLSVL.

The chain recombines TRBV5-1 with TRBJ1-2; D remains unclear. Germline lookup yields CDR1 SGHRS and CDR2 YFSETQ. Trimming pared 2 bases from V and 0 bases from J, leaving 11 bases between. This CDR3 region has 15 residues. The DNA for the CDR3 is TGCGCCAGCAGCTTCTCACCTCAAGCTAACTATGGCTACACCTTC. Residues: CASSFSPQANYGYTF.

The CDR3 DNA reads as TGTGCCAGCAGCCCCGGGACTCCAGTTTCTTACGAGCAGTACTTC. Translation gives CASSPGTPVSYEQYF. The rearrangement joins TRBV7-7 to TRBJ2-7, with D possibly matching TRBD2 (6 bases). This CDR3 is 15 amino acids long. Trimming removed 5 bases at V and 4 bases at J, with 18 bases between. Germline V gene lookup returns CDR1 SSHAT and CDR2 FNYEAQ (reference sequence).

This CDR3 is CASSLIRDRITDTQYF. The CDR3 DNA follows: TGCGCCAGCAGCCTAATCCGGGACAGGATCACAGATACGCAGTATTTT. The genes are TRBV5-1 and TRBJ2-3, with 8 bases fitting TRBD1. Germline CDR1 reads SGHRS; CDR2 reads YFSETQ. V gave up 4 bases and J gave up 2 bases; unmatched junction bases: 9. This CDR3 contains 16 residues.